A single sample is the source of the 28 T cell receptor beta chains below, sequenced in a study of T cell repertoires in cytomegalovirus infection. These receptors are not linked to any known antigen. One entry per CDR3 protein, called by TCRdb with MiXCR from the reads. Of approximately 910,000 distinct CDR3 sequences listed, 25% to 40% were seen once; the top ten hold 13%. The material was cultured CD8+ T cells from PBMCs, obtained from culture after CMV antigen stimulation. These receptors were taken from a human donor in good health (CMV status not recorded). Some clones in this sample may be carry-over from other donors' samples.

This clonotype was observed a handful of times. This chain connects TRBV7-9 to TRBJ2-7, with 7 bases aligning to TRBD1. V shed 4 bases, J shed 1 base, and the junction held 4 bases outside the gene matches. In germline, CDR1 is SEHNR, CDR2 FQNEAQ (reference sequence). This CDR3 has 14 residues. The CDR3 nucleotides read TGTGCCAGCAGCTCCGGGACAGCATCCTACGAGCAGTACGTC. Translated, it gives CASSSGTASYEQYV.

This clonotype was seen more than once but under ten times. The V gene is TRBV9, the J gene TRBJ1-1; no definite D call. V was shortened by 3 bases and J by 2 bases, with 14 bases between the two germline ends. CDR3 length equals 15 residues. The V gene's germline CDR1 is SGDLS and CDR2 YYNGEE. The CDR3 sequence is CASSAFLGRNTEAFF. The CDR3 DNA sequence: TGTGCCAGCAGCGCCTTCTTGGGGAGAAACACTGAAGCTTTCTTT.

This clonotype was seen a few times. The chain has TRBV7-9 and TRBJ2-2; D is uncertain. The V and J ends lost 4 bases and 4 bases respectively, with 22 bases between them. This CDR3 is 18 amino acids long. Germline CDR1 reads SEHNR; CDR2 reads FQNEAQ (reference sequence). This CDR3 reads CASSSPDLGLVLTGELFF. CDR3 bases: TGTGCCAGCAGCTCCCCCGACTTAGGCCTAGTACTCACCGGGGAGCTGTTTTTT.

The chain combines TRBV20-1 with TRBJ2-7; maybe TRBD2 (6 bases). Germline assignment: CDR1 DFQATT and CDR2 SNEGSKA (reference sequence). Deletions cut 0 bases from V and 4 bases from J, with 22 bases between. CDR3 length: 17 residues. The CDR3 nucleotides are TGCAGTGCTAGAGATGTCCGTCACGGGGGTAATGGGTACGAGCAGTACTTC. Translated: CSARDVRHGGNGYEQYF.

The sample holds a few counts of this clonotype. V usage is TRBV24-1 and J usage is TRBJ2-2; 14 nucleotides agree with TRBD2. This CDR3 region has 17 residues. Germline lookup yields CDR1 KGHDR and CDR2 SFDVKD. J was trimmed by 1 base and V by 12 bases; bases with no gene match: 9. Written as DNA, the CDR3 is TGTGCCCCCACCGGGACTAGCGGGGGATTGAACACCGGGGAGCTGTTTTTT. It encodes CAPTGTSGGLNTGELFF.

The chain is built from TRBV28 and TRBJ1-1; D is uncertain. Germline V gene data show CDR1 as MDHEN and CDR2 as SYDVKM. The CDR3 has 14 residues. The V end lost 3 bases, the J end lost 6 bases, and 14 bases lay between the germline ends. The CDR3 nucleotides are TGTGCCAGCAGTTTGGACGGGAAAGTCGCTGAAGCTTTCTTT. Amino acid sequence: CASSLDGKVAEAFF.

This clonotype was seen repeatedly, ten times or more. V gene TRBV7-9 combines with J gene TRBJ1-2; D gene uncertain. This CDR3 region has 19 residues. Deletions cut 6 bases from V and 0 bases from J, with 26 bases between. The germline CDR1 and CDR2 sequences are SEHNR and FQNEAQ (reference sequence). The CDR3 sequence is CASRSTDRASTEANYGYTF. Written as DNA, the CDR3 is TGTGCCAGCAGATCTACGGATAGGGCGTCCACCGAAGCTAACTATGGCTACACCTTC.

The rearrangement joins TRBV24-1 to TRBJ2-7, with a weak D call TRBD1 (5 bases). Germline loops: CDR1 KGHDR, CDR2 SFDVKD. Trimming cost V 2 bases and J 6 bases, with 19 bases left between them. The CDR3 is 16 amino acids. CDR3 in DNA: TGTGCCACCAGTGATTCAACTCGTAGGGGCCTACTCGAGCAGTACTTC. Residues: CATSDSTRRGLLEQYF.

This clonotype occurred a few times. This chain joins TRBV6-2 or TRBV6-3 and TRBJ2-7; a weak D match, TRBD2 (6 bases). This CDR3 has 15 residues. Germline assignment: CDR1 MNHEY and CDR2 SVGEGT. V was trimmed by 6 bases and J by 5 bases, leaving 20 bases between them. CDR3 sequence: CASSPAVGGVHEQYV. The CDR3 region has the DNA TGTGCCAGCAGCCCCGCCGTGGGGGGAGTCCACGAGCAGTACGTC.

This clonotype appeared many times. The rearrangement joins TRBV12-3 or TRBV12-4 to TRBJ2-7, with TRBD2 matching over 10 bases. The CDR3 consists of 14 residues. J was trimmed by 4 bases and V by 2 bases; bases with no gene match: 2. CDR3 sequence: CASSLRGLAYEQYF. As DNA, the CDR3 is TGTGCCAGCAGTTTAAGGGGACTAGCGTACGAGCAGTACTTC.

CDR3 sequence reads: CASSEWGSGGDWVNEQFF. For the CDR3, the DNA is TGTGCCAGCAGTGAATGGGGTAGCGGGGGGGATTGGGTGAATGAGCAGTTCTTC. This chain joins TRBV2 and TRBJ2-1; 11 bases match TRBD2. The length of the CDR3 is 18 residues. CDR1 is SNHLY, CDR2 FYNNEI, per germline. The J segment lost 7 bases and the V segment lost 2 bases, leaving 13 bases of the junction unmatched. Looking up the rest from reference TRBV2 and TRBJ2-1 gives the full variable domain: EPEVTQTPSHQVTQMGQEVILRCVPISNHLYFYWYRQILGQKVEFLVSFYNNEISEKSEIFDDQFSVERPDGSNFTLKIRSTKLEDSAMYFCASSEWGSGGDWVNEQFFGPGTRLTVL.

This clonotype has just a few counts. The gene calls are TRBV7-9 and TRBJ2-3; TRBD1 aligns across 9 bases. The length of the CDR3 is 16 residues. J gave up 2 bases and V 8 bases, and 11 bases lay outside the gene matches. Germline-derived CDR1 and CDR2 are SEHNR and FQNEAQ (reference sequence). In DNA, the CDR3 is TGTGCCAGCCGCCCGGGACAGGGAGCACCCACAGATACGCAGTATTTT. It encodes CASRPGQGAPTDTQYF.

This clonotype was counted only a few times. The gene calls are TRBV10-2 and TRBJ2-7; D is ambiguous. V shed 6 bases and J shed 2 bases, with 14 bases lying between them. The CDR3 has 14 amino acids. CDR1 and CDR2 (germline): WSHSY, SAAADI. In nucleotides, the CDR3 is TGCGCCAGCAGCGACAAGGAAACAACCTACGAGCAGTACTTC. It yields the protein CASSDKETTYEQYF.

In its sample, this clonotype was seen many times. CDR3 bases: TGTGCCAGCAGCTTCGGACTAGCGGGGACCACCGGGGAGCTGTTTTTT. It translates to CASSFGLAGTTGELFF. The chain carries TRBV11-3 and TRBJ2-2; TRBD2 aligns across 12 bases. CDR1 SGHNT and CDR2 YENEEA come from the germline V gene. V dropped 3 bases and J dropped 4; count of bases not matched to a gene: 3. The CDR3 consists of 16 residues.

A note on this clonotype: A read error is possible here, since a much larger clone lies one base away. This rearrangement joins TRBV7-2 to TRBJ1-5, with TRBD1 identical over 7 bases. The CDR3 has 15 amino acids. V was pared by 4 bases and J by 6 bases, with 9 bases of the junction left unmatched. CDR1 SGHTA and CDR2 FQGNSA come from the germline V gene. The CDR3 is CASSSGTERSQPQHF. CDR3 sequence (DNA): TGTGCCAGCAGCTCGGGGACAGAGCGGTCTCAGCCCCAGCATTTT.

The chain combines TRBV6-2 or TRBV6-3 with TRBJ2-4, with a weak D call TRBD1 (5 bases). CDR3 length: 14 amino acids. V shed 9 bases and J shed 5 bases, with 17 bases lying between them. Germline values: CDR1 MNHEY, CDR2 SVGEGT. CDR3 loop: CASTPWGAENIQYF. The CDR3 DNA sequence: TGTGCCAGTACTCCCTGGGGCGCGGAAAACATTCAGTACTTC.

The genes are TRBV19 and TRBJ2-7; possible D gene TRBD1, 6 bases. The CDR3 has 13 residues. V dropped 9 bases and J dropped 1 base, with 13 bases sitting between them. Looked up from germline, CDR1 is LNHDA and CDR2 is SQIVND (reference sequence). The CDR3 nucleotides are TGTGCCAGCGCAGGGGCAGCGTCCTACGAGCAGTACTTC. It encodes CASAGAASYEQYF.

The chain links TRBV4-3 to TRBJ1-3; tentatively, D is TRBD1 (6 bases). V dropped 0 bases and J dropped 0 bases, with 18 bases sitting between them. The CDR3 extends over 19 amino acids. Per the germline V gene, CDR1 is LGHNA and CDR2 is YSLEER. CDR3 in amino acids: CASSQDPGGARNSGNTIYF. The DNA of the CDR3 is TGCGCCAGCAGCCAAGATCCCGGGGGCGCGAGAAACTCTGGAAACACCATATATTTT.

The J gene is TRBJ2-3, the V gene TRBV4-1; TRBD1 is a possible D gene (6 bases). The CDR3 covers 16 residues. Germline V gene data show CDR1 as MGHRA and CDR2 as YSYEKL. V lost 0 bases to trimming and J lost 3 bases, with 13 bases between them. CDR3: CASSQEYARGTDTQYF. CDR3 nucleotides: TGCGCCAGCAGCCAAGAGTACGCAAGGGGGACAGATACGCAGTATTTT.

J is TRBJ2-1 and V is TRBV15, with 7 bases identical to TRBD1. The CDR3 runs 14 residues. Germline loops: CDR1 LNHNV, CDR2 YYDKDF (reference sequence). With V trimmed by 8 bases and J by 10 bases, 14 bases remained unmatched. CDR3 residues: CATRGTGDMREQFF. DNA for the CDR3: TGTGCCACCCGAGGAACAGGGGACATGAGAGAGCAGTTCTTC.

The chain employs TRBV7-9 and TRBJ1-2, with TRBD1 identical over 12 bases. Germline V gene sequence: CDR1 SEHNR, CDR2 FQNEAQ (reference sequence). Unmatched junction bases numbered 10, after V lost 5 bases and J lost 6 bases. This CDR3 is 16 amino acids long. CDR3 in DNA: TGTGCCAGCAGCCTCGGAGGGACAGGGGGCGCGGATGGCTACACCTTC. Translated: CASSLGGTGGADGYTF.

Only a few counts were recorded for this clonotype. This chain joins TRBV9 and TRBJ2-5, with unresolved D. From germline, CDR1 is SGDLS and CDR2 YYNGEE. This CDR3 has 15 amino acids. Trimming stripped 1 base from V and 3 bases from J, with 13 bases between. CDR3 coding DNA: TGTGCCAGCAGCGTATTCCCAGCTCCAGAAGAGACCCAGTACTTC. This sequence encodes CASSVFPAPEETQYF.

The table lists this clonotype with a few counts. CDR3 protein: CAISEGQGAYEQYV. Here the CDR3 DNA reads TGTGCCATCAGTGAGGGACAGGGAGCCTACGAGCAGTACGTC. The rearrangement joins TRBV10-3 to TRBJ2-7; 8 bases line up with TRBD1. V lost 2 bases, J lost 2 bases, and 2 bases stayed unmatched. The CDR3 covers 14 residues. Germline-derived CDR1 and CDR2 are ENHRY and SYGVKD.

To note about this clonotype: An end of the junction differs from the germline gene, which may be a read error. The chain uses TRBV28 and TRBJ2-3; TRBD1 is a possible D gene (5 bases). Germline V gives CDR1 MDHEN, CDR2 SYDVKM. The CDR3 is 14 amino acids. The CDR3 nucleotides read TGTACCAGCAGTTTTATAGGGGGCACAGATACGCAGTATTTT. It yields the protein CTSSFIGGTDTQYF.

The CDR3 nucleotides read TGCAGTGCTAGAGATGGACTAGCGGGGGGCCAAGAGACCCAGTACTTC. Its translation is CSARDGLAGGQETQYF. The gene calls are TRBV20-1 and TRBJ2-5; 14 nucleotides match TRBD2. CDR3 length: 16 residues. J lost 1 base, V lost 0 bases, and 1 base had no gene match. Germline CDR1 is DFQATT and CDR2 is SNEGSKA (reference sequence).

This clonotype was counted only a few times. The chain is built from TRBV7-6 and TRBJ2-1, with D perhaps assigned TRBD1 or TRBD2 (6 bases each). The V end lost 1 base, the J end lost 9 bases, and 13 bases lay between the germline ends. Looked up from germline, CDR1 is SGHVS and CDR2 is FNYEAQ. The CDR3 runs to 14 residues. The CDR3 DNA reads TGTGCCAGCAGCTTAGGGGGGGCCCTTGCTGAGCAGTTCTTC. Encoded protein: CASSLGGALAEQFF. Filled out from reference TRBV7-6 and TRBJ2-1, the complete variable domain reads GAGVSQSPRYKVTKRGQDVALRCDPISGHVSLYWYRQALGQGPEFLTYFNYEAQQDKSGLPNDRFSAERPEGSISTLTIQRTEQRDSAMYRCASSLGGALAEQFFGPGTRLTVL.

This clonotype was seen more than once but under ten times. The chain couples TRBV6-1 to TRBJ2-7, with a weak D call TRBD1 (6 bases). Deletions cut 3 bases from V and 4 bases from J, with 16 bases between. Germline loops: CDR1 MNHNS, CDR2 SASEGT. CDR3 size: 15 residues. The CDR3 is CASSEGARVLYEQYF. The CDR3 coding sequence is TGTGCCAGCAGTGAGGGGGCCAGGGTGTTGTACGAGCAGTACTTC.

The V and J genes are TRBV10-3 and TRBJ2-5; 12 nucleotides line up with TRBD2. J lost 4 bases, V lost 3 bases, and 6 bases had no gene match. In germline, CDR1 is ENHRY, CDR2 SYGVKD. The CDR3 has 16 amino acids. The CDR3 loop reads CAISDYLAGGPETQYF. The CDR3, as DNA: TGTGCCATCAGTGATTACCTAGCGGGGGGGCCAGAGACCCAGTACTTC.